Below, 11 T cell receptor beta chains from the same sample are listed, as sequenced in a study of blood T cell repertoires in COVID-19. The protocol was immunoSEQ multiplex PCR, while the TCRdb copy is restricted to in-frame clones and leaves out a portion. The sample has 150,000 to 170,000 clones, less than 95% seen once. The sample comprised peripheral blood. Receptors originate from a man aged 50 or older with acute or convalescent COVID-19.

The CDR3 loop is CASSDRGGETQYF. The CDR3 nucleotides read TGTGCCAGCAGCGACAGGGGAGGGGAGACCCAGTACTTC. V and J are TRBV14 and TRBJ2-5, with D possibly being TRBD1 (8 bases). The CDR3 covers 13 residues. The germline gives CDR1 SGHDN, CDR2 FVKESK. Between the trimmed V and J ends, which lost 5 bases and 5 bases, there was a span of 12 bases.

This chain links TRBV5-8 with TRBJ1-5; D is undetermined. Germline V lookup: CDR1 SGHTS, CDR2 YDEGEE. V shed 3 bases and J shed 6 bases, with 22 bases lying between them. The CDR3 spans 17 residues. The CDR3 loop reads CASSSGYSGVSGQPQHF. DNA for the CDR3: TGTGCCAGCAGCTCGGGGTACAGTGGGGTTTCGGGTCAGCCCCAGCATTTT.

CDR3 sequence: CASSKKPQAPGQGLWAFF. CDR3 coding DNA: TGTGCCAGCAGCAAGAAGCCCCAGGCCCCGGGACAGGGGCTGTGGGCTTTCTTT. The chain links TRBV11-2 to TRBJ1-1; 10 bases line up with TRBD1. Germline-derived CDR1 and CDR2 are SGHAT and FQNNGV. J was trimmed by 11 bases and V by 5 bases; bases with no gene match: 23. The CDR3 is 18 residues long.

The chain recombines TRBV5-1 with TRBJ1-2; maybe TRBD1 (6 bases). Germline CDR1 SGHRS, CDR2 YFSETQ. V lost 3 bases to trimming and J lost 4 bases, with 13 bases between them. There are 14 residues in the CDR3. The chain's CDR3 is CASSSRQARYGYTF. CDR3 DNA: TGCGCCAGCAGCTCCCGACAGGCCCGCTATGGCTACACCTTC. The full variable domain, its missing parts supplied by reference TRBV5-1 and TRBJ1-2, is KAGVTQTPRYLIKTRGQQVTLSCSPISGHRSVSWYQQTPGQGLQFLFEYFSETQRNKGNFPGRFSGRQFSNSRSEMNVSTLELGDSALYLCASSSRQARYGYTFGSGTRLTVV.

The rearrangement links TRBV12-3 or TRBV12-4 to TRBJ2-1; D possibly corresponds to TRBD2 (5 bases). The CDR3 has 11 residues. V gave up 6 bases and J gave up 8 bases, with 8 bases separating them. CDR3 sequence reads: CASRAGDEQFF. The CDR3 nucleotides read TGTGCCAGCAGAGCCGGGGATGAGCAGTTCTTC.

The J gene is TRBJ2-7, the V gene TRBV29-1; 8 nucleotides line up with TRBD1. J lost 0 bases, V lost 5 bases, and 6 bases had no gene match. This CDR3 spans 14 amino acids. Germline V CDR1 and CDR2: SQVTM, ANQGSEA. Here the CDR3 reads CSVLGTGSSYEQYF. CDR3 nucleotides: TGCAGCGTTCTGGGGACAGGCAGCTCCTACGAGCAGTACTTC.

The genes are TRBV7-6 and TRBJ2-7, with TRBD2 matching over 8 bases. V lost 5 bases to trimming and J lost 3 bases; unmatched junction nucleotides: 6. The germline V gene has CDR1 SGHVS and CDR2 FNYEAQ. There are 14 residues in the CDR3. The CDR3 nucleotides read TGTGCCAGCAGCGTATCTAGCGGGCGCTACGAGCAGTACTTC. Protein product: CASSVSSGRYEQYF. The full variable domain, with the rest looked up from reference TRBV7-6 and TRBJ2-7, is GAGVSQSPRYKVTKRGQDVALRCDPISGHVSLYWYRQALGQGPEFLTYFNYEAQQDKSGLPNDRFSAERPEGSISTLTIQRTEQRDSAMYRCASSVSSGRYEQYFGPGTRLTVT.

The chain is built from TRBV14 and TRBJ1-1, with D tentatively TRBD1 (6 bases). Trimming stripped 0 bases from V and 4 bases from J, with 12 bases between. The V gene's germline CDR1 is SGHDN and CDR2 FVKESK. This CDR3 region has 15 residues. The CDR3 region is CASSQESGEGTEAFF. CDR3 nucleotide sequence: TGTGCCAGCAGCCAAGAATCAGGGGAGGGCACTGAAGCTTTCTTT. Together with reference TRBV14 and TRBJ1-1, the CDR3 gives the full variable domain: EAGVTQFPSHSVIEKGQTVTLRCDPISGHDNLYWYRRVMGKEIKFLLHFVKESKQDESGMPNNRFLAERTGGTYSTLKVQPAELEDSGVYFCASSQESGEGTEAFFGQGTRLTVV.

The V gene is TRBV7-8, the J gene TRBJ2-2; 14 bases map to TRBD2. In germline, CDR1 is SGHVS, CDR2 FQNEAQ. This CDR3 has 16 amino acids. V dropped 3 bases and J dropped 6; count of bases not matched to a gene: 3. The CDR3 loop reads CASSLTSGRAAGELFF. Written as DNA, the CDR3 is TGTGCCAGCAGCTTGACTAGCGGGAGGGCGGCCGGGGAGCTGTTTTTT.

V and J are TRBV27 and TRBJ2-5, with 11 bases aligning to TRBD1. V lost 5 bases and J lost 6; bases outside the gene matches: 5. Germline CDR1 is MNHEY and CDR2 is SMNVEV (reference sequence). CDR3 length equals 14 residues. CDR3 nucleotide sequence: TGTGCCAGCAGTCTGGGACAGGGGGGGAAGACCCAGTACTTC. Encoded protein: CASSLGQGGKTQYF.

The CDR3 spells CASTNSRSSEAFF. In nucleotides, the CDR3 is TGTGCCAGCACCAATTCCCGAAGCTCTGAAGCTTTCTTT. The gene calls are TRBV12-3 or TRBV12-4 and TRBJ1-1; D is uncertain. The CDR3 consists of 13 residues. Trimming took off 7 bases at V and 6 bases at J, with 15 bases between the two ends.